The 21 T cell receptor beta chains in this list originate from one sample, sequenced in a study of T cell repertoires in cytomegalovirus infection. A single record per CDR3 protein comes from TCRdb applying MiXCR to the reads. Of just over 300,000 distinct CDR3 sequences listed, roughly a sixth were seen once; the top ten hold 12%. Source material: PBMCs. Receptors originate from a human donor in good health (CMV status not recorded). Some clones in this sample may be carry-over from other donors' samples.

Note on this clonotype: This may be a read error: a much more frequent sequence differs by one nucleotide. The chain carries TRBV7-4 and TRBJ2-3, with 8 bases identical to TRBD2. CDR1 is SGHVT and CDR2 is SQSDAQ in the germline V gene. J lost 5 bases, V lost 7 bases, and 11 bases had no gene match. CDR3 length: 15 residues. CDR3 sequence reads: CASTPPGLAGDTQYF. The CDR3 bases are TGTGCCAGCACCCCACCAGGACTAGCAGGAGATACGCAGTATTTT.

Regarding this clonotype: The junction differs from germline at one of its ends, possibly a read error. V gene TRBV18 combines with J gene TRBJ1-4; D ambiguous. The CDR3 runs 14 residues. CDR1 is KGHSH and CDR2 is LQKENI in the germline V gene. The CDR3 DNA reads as TGTGCCAGCTCACCACAGCCGGAAAATGAACAACTGTTTTTT. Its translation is CASSPQPENEQLFF.

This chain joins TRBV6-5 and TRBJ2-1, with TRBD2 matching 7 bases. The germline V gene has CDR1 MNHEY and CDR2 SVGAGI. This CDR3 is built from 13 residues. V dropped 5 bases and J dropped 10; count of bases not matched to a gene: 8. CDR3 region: CASSPGGRNEQFF. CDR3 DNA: TGTGCCAGCAGTCCCGGGGGGAGGAACGAGCAGTTCTTC.

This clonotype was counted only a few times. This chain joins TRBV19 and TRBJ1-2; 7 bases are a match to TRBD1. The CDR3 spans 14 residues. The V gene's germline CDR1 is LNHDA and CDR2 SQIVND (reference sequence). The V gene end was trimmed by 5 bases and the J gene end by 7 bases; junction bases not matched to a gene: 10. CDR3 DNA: TGTGCCAGTAGTCCGGGACAGATGGCTTCTGGCTACACCTTC. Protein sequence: CASSPGQMASGYTF.

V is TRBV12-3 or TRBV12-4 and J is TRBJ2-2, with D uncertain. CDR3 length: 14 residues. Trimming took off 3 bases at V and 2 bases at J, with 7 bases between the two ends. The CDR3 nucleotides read TGTGCCAGCAGTTTGGGGATCAACACCGGGGAGCTGTTTTTT. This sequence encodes CASSLGINTGELFF.

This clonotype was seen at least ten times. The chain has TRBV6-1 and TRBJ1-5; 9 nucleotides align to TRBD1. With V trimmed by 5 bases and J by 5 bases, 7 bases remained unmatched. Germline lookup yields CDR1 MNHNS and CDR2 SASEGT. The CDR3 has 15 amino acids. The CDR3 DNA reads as TGTGCCAGCAGTCCCGGACAGGGGTGGGATCAGCCCCAGCATTTT. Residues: CASSPGQGWDQPQHF.

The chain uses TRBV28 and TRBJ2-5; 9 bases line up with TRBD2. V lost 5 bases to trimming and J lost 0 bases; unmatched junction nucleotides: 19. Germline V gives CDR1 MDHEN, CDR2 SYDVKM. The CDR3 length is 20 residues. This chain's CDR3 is CASSPPLYRYSGGHQETQYF. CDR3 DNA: TGTGCCAGCAGTCCTCCTCTTTACCGGTATAGCGGGGGACACCAAGAGACCCAGTACTTC.

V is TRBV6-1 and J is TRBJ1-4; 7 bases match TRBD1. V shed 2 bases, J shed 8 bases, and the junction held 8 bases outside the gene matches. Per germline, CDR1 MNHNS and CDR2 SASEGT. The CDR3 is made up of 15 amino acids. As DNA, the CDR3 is TGTGCCAGCAGTGAACAGGGGGTTCACGGGGAAAAACTGTTTTTT. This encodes CASSEQGVHGEKLFF.

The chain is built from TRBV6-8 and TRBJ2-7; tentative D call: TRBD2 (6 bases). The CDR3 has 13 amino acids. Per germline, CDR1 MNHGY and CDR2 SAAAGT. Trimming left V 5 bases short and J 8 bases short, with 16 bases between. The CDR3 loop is CASSGGLTTKQYF. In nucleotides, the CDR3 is TGTGCCAGCAGTGGGGGACTGACTACGAAGCAGTACTTC.

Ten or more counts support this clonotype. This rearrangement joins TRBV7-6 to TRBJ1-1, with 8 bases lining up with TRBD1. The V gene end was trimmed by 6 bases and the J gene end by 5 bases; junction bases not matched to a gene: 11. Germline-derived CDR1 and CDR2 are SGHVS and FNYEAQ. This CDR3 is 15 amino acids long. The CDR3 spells CASRAGTGFLTEAFF. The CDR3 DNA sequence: TGTGCCAGCAGGGCCGGGACAGGTTTTCTGACTGAAGCTTTCTTT. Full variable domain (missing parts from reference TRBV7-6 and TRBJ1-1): GAGVSQSPRYKVTKRGQDVALRCDPISGHVSLYWYRQALGQGPEFLTYFNYEAQQDKSGLPNDRFSAERPEGSISTLTIQRTEQRDSAMYRCASRAGTGFLTEAFFGQGTRLTVV.

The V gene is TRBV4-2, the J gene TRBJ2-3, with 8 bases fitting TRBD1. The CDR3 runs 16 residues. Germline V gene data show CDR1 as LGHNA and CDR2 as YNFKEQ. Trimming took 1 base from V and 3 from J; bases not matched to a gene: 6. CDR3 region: CASSQVGQAATDTQYF. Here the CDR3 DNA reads TGTGCCAGCAGCCAAGTGGGACAGGCAGCGACAGATACGCAGTATTTT.

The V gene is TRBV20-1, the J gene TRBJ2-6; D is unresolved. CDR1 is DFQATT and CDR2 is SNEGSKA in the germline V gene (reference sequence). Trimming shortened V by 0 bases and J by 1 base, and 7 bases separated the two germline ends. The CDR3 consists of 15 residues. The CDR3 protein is CSARESGSGANVLTF. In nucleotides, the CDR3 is TGCAGTGCTAGAGAATCCGGGTCTGGGGCCAACGTCCTGACTTTC.

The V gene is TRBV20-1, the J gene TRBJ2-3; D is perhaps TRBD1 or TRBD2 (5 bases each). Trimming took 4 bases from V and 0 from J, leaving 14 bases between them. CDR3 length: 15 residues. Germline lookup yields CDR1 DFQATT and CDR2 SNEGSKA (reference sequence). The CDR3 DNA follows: TGCAGTGCTAACAATTTGGGGGTCAGCACAGATACGCAGTATTTT. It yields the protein CSANNLGVSTDTQYF.

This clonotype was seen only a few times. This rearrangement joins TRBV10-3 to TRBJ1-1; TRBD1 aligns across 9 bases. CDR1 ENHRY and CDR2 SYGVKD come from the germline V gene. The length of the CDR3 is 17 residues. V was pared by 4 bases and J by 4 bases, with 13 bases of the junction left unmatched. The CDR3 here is CAISGRLTGGEGTEAFF. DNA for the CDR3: TGTGCCATCAGTGGAAGACTCACAGGGGGCGAGGGCACTGAAGCTTTCTTT.

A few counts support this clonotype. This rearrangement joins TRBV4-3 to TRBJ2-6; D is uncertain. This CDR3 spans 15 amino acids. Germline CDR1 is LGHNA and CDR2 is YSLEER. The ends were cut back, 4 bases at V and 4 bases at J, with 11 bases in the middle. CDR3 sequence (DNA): TGCGCCAGCAGCCGCCTCACCGCGGGGGCCAACGTCCTGACTTTC. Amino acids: CASSRLTAGANVLTF.

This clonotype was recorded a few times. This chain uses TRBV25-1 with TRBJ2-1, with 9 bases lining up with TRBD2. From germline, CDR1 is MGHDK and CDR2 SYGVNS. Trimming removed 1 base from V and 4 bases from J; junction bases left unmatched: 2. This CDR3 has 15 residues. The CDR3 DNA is TGTGCCAGCAGTGAATCTAGCGGGGTATACAATGAGCAGTTCTTC. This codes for CASSESSGVYNEQFF.

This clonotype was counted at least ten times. The CDR3 loop is CASSGPSTDTQYF. The CDR3 DNA reads TGTGCCAGCAGCGGGCCTAGCACAGATACGCAGTATTTT. The chain carries TRBV7-2 and TRBJ2-3; D is undetermined. The CDR3 runs 13 residues. The germline V and J ends were trimmed by 5 bases and 0 bases, with 6 bases remaining between them. Germline-derived CDR1 and CDR2 are SGHTA and FQGNSA.

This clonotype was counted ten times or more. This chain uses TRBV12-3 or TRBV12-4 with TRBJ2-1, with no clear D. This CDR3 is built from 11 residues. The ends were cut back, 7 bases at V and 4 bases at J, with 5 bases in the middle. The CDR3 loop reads CASTGYNEQFF. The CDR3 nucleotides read TGTGCCAGCACGGGTTACAATGAGCAGTTCTTC.

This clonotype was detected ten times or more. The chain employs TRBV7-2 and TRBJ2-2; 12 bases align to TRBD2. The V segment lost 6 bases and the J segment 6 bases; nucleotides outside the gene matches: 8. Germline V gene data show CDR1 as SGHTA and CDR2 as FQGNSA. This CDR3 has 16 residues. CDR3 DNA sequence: TGTGCCAGCAGACTAACTCTAGCGGGGGGGCCCGGGGAGCTGTTTTTT. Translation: CASRLTLAGGPGELFF.

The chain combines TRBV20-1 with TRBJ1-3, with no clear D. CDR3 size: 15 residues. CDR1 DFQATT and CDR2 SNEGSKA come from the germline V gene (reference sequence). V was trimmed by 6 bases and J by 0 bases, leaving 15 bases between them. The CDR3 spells CSAFVQGNSGNTIYF. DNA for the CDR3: TGCAGTGCGTTTGTGCAAGGGAACTCTGGAAACACCATATATTTT.

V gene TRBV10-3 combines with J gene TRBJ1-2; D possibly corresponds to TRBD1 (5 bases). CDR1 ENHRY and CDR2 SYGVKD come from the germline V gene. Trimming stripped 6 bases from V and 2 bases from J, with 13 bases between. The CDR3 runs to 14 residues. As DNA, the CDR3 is TGTGCCATCAGGGTCGGGACTGGGAACTATGGCTACACCTTC. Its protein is CAIRVGTGNYGYTF.